The next 3 T cell receptor beta chains were all read from a single sample in a study of low-dose radiotherapy and immunotherapy resistance in tumors. Alpha- and beta-chain coverage of first-strand cDNA came from TRAV- and TRBV-specific primers. Amplification, which lasted 20 PCR cycles, used a constant-region primer and V-primer adapter to amplify TCRs. Each CDR3 protein is one row after TCRdb ran MiXCR on the reads. The repertoire consists of over 70,000 distinct CDR3 sequences, with roughly 30% occurring once and the leading ten covering approximately 10%. Noted time point: before trial treatment. Sequenced material: PBMCs, taken before treatment. These receptors were obtained from a female donor with ovarian cancer.

This chain joins TRBV28 and TRBJ2-6; D not certain. The CDR3 length is 15 residues. The V end lost 3 bases, the J end lost 0 bases, and 6 bases lay between the germline ends. CDR1 and CDR2 from the germline V gene are MDHEN and SYDVKM. CDR3 loop: CASSFIYSGANVLTF. The CDR3 DNA follows: TGTGCCAGCAGTTTTATCTACTCTGGGGCCAACGTCCTGACTTTC.

This clonotype was seen a few times. The chain joins TRBV18 to TRBJ1-6; D remains unclear. The CDR3 loop spans 15 amino acids. The germline gives CDR1 KGHSH, CDR2 LQKENI. V was clipped by 1 base and J by 10 bases, with 14 bases between them. The CDR3 nucleotides are TGTGCCAGCTCACCACGGAAAGGTGTTGGGTCACCCCTCCACTTT. Amino acid sequence: CASSPRKGVGSPLHF.

This clonotype was seen at least ten times. This chain joins TRBV6-2 or TRBV6-3 and TRBJ2-7; unclear D gene. In germline, CDR1 is MNHEY, CDR2 SVGEGT. V lost 8 bases and J 0 bases, leaving 17 bases between the germline ends. The CDR3 contains 15 residues. Here the CDR3 DNA reads TGTGCCAGCCCTCCCATCCGGGCCCGCTCCTACGAGCAGTACTTC. Its translation: CASPPIRARSYEQYF.